A single T cell receptor (beta chain) is shown here with its context. This specimen comes from a study of control samples from healthy donors and cancer patients. Trimming removed 0 bases from V and 5 bases from J, with 5 bases in between. The CDR3 is 13 amino acids. The germline V gene has CDR1 SGHDT and CDR2 YYEEEE. Clones were read by immunoSEQ multiplex PCR, and TCRdb kept only the in-frame ones, dropping some. Of around 92,000 clones in the sample, almost 85% were seen once. Sequencing was carried out using blood. The receptor's source is a man in his fifties or sixties in good health. The V and J genes are TRBV5-6 and TRBJ2-2; D possibly corresponds to TRBD1 (5 bases). The CDR3 here is CASSLEGTGELFF. DNA for the CDR3: TGTGCCAGCAGCTTGGAGGGGACCGGGGAGCTGTTTTTT.